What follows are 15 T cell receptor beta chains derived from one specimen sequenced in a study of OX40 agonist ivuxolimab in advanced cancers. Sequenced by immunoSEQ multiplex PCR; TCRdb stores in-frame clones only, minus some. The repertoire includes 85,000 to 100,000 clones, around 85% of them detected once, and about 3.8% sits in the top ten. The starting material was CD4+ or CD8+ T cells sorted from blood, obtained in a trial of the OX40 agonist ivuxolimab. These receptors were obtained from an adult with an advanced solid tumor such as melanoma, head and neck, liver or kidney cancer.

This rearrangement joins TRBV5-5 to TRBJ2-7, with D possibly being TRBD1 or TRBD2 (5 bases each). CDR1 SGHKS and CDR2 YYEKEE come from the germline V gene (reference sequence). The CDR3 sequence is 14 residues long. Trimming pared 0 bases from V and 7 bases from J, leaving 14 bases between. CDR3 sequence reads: CASSLVISGREQYF. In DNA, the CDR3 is TGTGCCAGCAGCTTGGTCATCTCGGGACGTGAGCAGTACTTC.

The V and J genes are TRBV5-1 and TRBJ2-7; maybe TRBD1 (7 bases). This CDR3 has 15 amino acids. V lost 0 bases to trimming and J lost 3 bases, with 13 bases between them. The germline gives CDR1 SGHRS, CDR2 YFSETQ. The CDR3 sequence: CASSLVQGGSYEQYF. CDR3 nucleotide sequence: TGCGCCAGCAGCTTGGTTCAGGGGGGAAGCTACGAGCAGTACTTC.

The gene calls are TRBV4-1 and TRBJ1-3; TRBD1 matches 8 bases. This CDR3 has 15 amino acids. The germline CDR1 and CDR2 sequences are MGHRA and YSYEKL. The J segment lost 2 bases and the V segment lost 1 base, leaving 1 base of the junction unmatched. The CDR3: CASSQGRGPGNTIYF. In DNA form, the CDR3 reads TGCGCCAGCAGCCAAGGCAGGGGGCCTGGAAACACCATATATTTT.

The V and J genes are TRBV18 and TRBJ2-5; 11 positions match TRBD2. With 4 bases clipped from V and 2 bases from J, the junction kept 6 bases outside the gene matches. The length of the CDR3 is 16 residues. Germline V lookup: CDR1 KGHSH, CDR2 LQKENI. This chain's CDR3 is CASSRQTSGIQETQYF. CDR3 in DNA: TGTGCCAGCTCACGACAGACTAGCGGGATTCAAGAGACCCAGTACTTC.

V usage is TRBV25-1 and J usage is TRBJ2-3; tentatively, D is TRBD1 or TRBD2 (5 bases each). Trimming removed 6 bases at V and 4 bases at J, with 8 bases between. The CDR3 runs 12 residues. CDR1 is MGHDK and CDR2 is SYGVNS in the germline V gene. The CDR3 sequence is CASRGVPDTQYF. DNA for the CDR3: TGTGCCAGCAGGGGGGTTCCAGATACGCAGTATTTT.

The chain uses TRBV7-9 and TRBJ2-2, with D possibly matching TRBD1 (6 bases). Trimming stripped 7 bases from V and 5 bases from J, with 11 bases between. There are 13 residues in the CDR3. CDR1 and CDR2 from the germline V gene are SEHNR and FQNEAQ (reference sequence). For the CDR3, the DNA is TGTGCCAGCAAGGGGGATCCAACCGGGGAGCTGTTTTTT. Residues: CASKGDPTGELFF.

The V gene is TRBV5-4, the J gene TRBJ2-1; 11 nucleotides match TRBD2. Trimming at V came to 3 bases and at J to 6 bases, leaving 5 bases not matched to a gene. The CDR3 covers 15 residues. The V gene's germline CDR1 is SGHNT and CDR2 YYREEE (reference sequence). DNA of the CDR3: TGTGCCAGCAGCTCGGGGACTAGCGGACCCAATGAGCAGTTCTTC. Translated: CASSSGTSGPNEQFF.

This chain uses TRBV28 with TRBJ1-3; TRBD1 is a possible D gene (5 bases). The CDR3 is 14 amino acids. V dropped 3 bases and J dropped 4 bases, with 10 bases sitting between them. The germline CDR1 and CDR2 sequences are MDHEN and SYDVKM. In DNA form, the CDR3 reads TGTGCCAGCAGTTTGGGGCATGCCGGAAACACCATATATTTT. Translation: CASSLGHAGNTIYF. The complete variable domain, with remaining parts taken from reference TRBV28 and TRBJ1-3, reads DVKVTQSSRYLVKRTGEKVFLECVQDMDHENMFWYRQDPGLGLRLIYFSYDVKMKEKGDIPEGYSVSREKKERFSLILESASTNQTSMYLCASSLGHAGNTIYFGEGSWLTVV.

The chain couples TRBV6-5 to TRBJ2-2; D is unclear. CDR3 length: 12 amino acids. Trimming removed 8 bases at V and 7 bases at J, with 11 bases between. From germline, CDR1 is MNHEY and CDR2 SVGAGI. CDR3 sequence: CASDPMGGELFF. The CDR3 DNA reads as TGTGCCAGCGACCCTATGGGCGGGGAGCTGTTTTTT.

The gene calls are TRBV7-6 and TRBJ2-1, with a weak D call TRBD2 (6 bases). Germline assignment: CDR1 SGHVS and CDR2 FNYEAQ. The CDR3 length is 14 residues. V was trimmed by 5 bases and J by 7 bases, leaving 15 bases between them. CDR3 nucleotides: TGTGCCAGCAGCCCCGCCGGGGGTTGGAATGAGCAGTTCTTC. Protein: CASSPAGGWNEQFF.

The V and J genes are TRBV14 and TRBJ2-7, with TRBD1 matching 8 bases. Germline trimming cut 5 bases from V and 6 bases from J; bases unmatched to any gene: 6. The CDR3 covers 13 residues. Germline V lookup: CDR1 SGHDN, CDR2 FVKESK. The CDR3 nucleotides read TGTGCCAGCAGCTGGGACAGGAACGGCGAGCAGTACTTC. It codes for CASSWDRNGEQYF. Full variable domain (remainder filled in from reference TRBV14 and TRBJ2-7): EAGVTQFPSHSVIEKGQTVTLRCDPISGHDNLYWYRRVMGKEIKFLLHFVKESKQDESGMPNNRFLAERTGGTYSTLKVQPAELEDSGVYFCASSWDRNGEQYFGPGTRLTVT.

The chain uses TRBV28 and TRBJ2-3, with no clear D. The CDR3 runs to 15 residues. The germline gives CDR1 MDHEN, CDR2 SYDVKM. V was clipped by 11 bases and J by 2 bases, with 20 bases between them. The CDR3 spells CAYSPRTRPTDTQYF. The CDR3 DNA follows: TGTGCCTATTCCCCGAGGACGCGTCCCACAGATACGCAGTATTTT.

The CDR3 is CASSYSIIGGYEQYF. In nucleotides, the CDR3 is TGTGCCAGCAGTTACTCGATCATAGGGGGCTACGAGCAGTACTTC. This chain connects TRBV6-5 to TRBJ2-7, with D tentatively TRBD1 (6 bases). Germline V gives CDR1 MNHEY, CDR2 SVGAGI. The V end lost 0 bases, the J end lost 3 bases, and 12 bases lay between the germline ends. The length of the CDR3 is 15 residues.

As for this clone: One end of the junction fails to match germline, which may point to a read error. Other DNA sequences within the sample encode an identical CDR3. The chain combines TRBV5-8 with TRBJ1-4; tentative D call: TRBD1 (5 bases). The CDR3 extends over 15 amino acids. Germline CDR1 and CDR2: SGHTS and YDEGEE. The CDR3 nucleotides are TGCGCCAGCAGCTTGGCCGAGGGCGGGGGAGAAAAACTGTTTTTT. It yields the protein CASSLAEGGGEKLFF. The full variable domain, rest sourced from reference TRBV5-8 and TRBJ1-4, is EAGVTQSPTHLIKTRGQQATLRCSPISGHTSVYWYQQALGLGLQFLLWYDEGEERNRGNFPPRFSGRQFPNYSSELNVNALELEDSALYLCASSLAEGGGEKLFFGSGTQLSVL.

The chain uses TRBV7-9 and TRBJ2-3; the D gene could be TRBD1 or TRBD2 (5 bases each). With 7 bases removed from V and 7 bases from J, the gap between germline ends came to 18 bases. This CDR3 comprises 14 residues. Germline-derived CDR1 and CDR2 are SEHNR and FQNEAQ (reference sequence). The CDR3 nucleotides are TGTGCCAGCACCTCCGGGACGGACCTTAATACGCAGTATTTT. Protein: CASTSGTDLNTQYF.